One and the same sample provided the 9 T cell receptor beta chains below, sequenced in a study of T cells in Graves' hyperthyroidism and ophthalmopathy. It was RNA transcripts that yielded the amplified TCR beta CDR3 regions. TCR CDR3 regions were first amplified by RT-PCR with HTBI primers. TCRdb fed the multiplex PCR reads into MiXCR, producing one record per CDR3 protein. The table shows about 380,000 distinct CDR3 sequences, with about 18% occurring only once. Material for sequencing was blood. The receptors come from a man aged 18 to 29 with Graves' ophthalmopathy.

The chain carries TRBV10-2 and TRBJ2-7, with 12 nucleotides matching TRBD2. J gave up 2 bases and V 5 bases, and 1 base lay outside the gene matches. CDR3 length: 14 amino acids. Germline CDR1 is WSHSY and CDR2 is SAAADI. Written as DNA, the CDR3 is TGCGCCAGCAGTCGGACTAGCGGGGCCTACGAGCAGTACTTC. Translation gives CASSRTSGAYEQYF.

This clonotype was counted many times. This chain's CDR3 is CASSSETGTGLSPLHF. As DNA, the CDR3 is TGCGCCAGCAGCTCGGAGACCGGGACAGGGCTTTCACCCCTCCACTTT. The chain has TRBV5-1 and TRBJ1-6; TRBD1 matches at 9 bases. Per germline, CDR1 SGHRS and CDR2 YFSETQ. Trimming took 3 bases from V and 9 from J; bases not matched to a gene: 10. The CDR3 is made up of 16 amino acids.

The chain has TRBV12-3 or TRBV12-4 and TRBJ1-3; D is perhaps TRBD1 (5 bases). CDR3 size: 14 residues. The V end was cut by 6 bases, the J end by 11 bases, with 20 bases between. The CDR3 loop is CASSGDQGSAAIYF. As DNA, the CDR3 is TGTGCCAGCAGCGGGGATCAGGGATCCGCAGCCATATATTTT.

This clonotype was detected many times. V gene TRBV7-3 combines with J gene TRBJ2-3; possibly TRBD2 for D (5 bases). Germline CDR1 and CDR2: SGHTA and FQGTGA. Trimming cost V 1 base and J 1 base, with 15 bases left between them. The CDR3 consists of 17 residues. CDR3 amino acids: CASSLIGGLSGTDTQYF. The CDR3 region has the DNA TGTGCCAGCAGCTTAATTGGCGGACTTAGTGGCACAGATACGCAGTATTTT.

Many counts were recorded for this clonotype. This chain links TRBV5-1 with TRBJ1-1; D unresolved. V lost 3 bases to trimming and J lost 1 base, with 13 bases between them. CDR1 is SGHRS, CDR2 YFSETQ, per germline. CDR3 length: 15 residues. CDR3 residues: CASSSPRGSNTEAFF. The CDR3 DNA sequence: TGCGCCAGCAGCTCTCCCCGCGGCTCGAACACTGAAGCTTTCTTT.

For this clonotype: Since a much larger clone is just one base distant, this may be a read error. The chain is built from TRBV11-2 and TRBJ2-5; D ambiguous. CDR3 length: 11 residues. Germline lookup yields CDR1 SGHAT and CDR2 FQNNGV. CDR3 loop: CASSLLGNWHF. The CDR3 DNA follows: TGTGCCAGCAGCTTATTGGGAAATTGGCACTTC.

V is TRBV18 and J is TRBJ1-4; D unresolved. This CDR3 is 16 amino acids long. The germline V gene encodes CDR1 KGHSH and CDR2 LQKENI. Trimming cost V 3 bases and J 6 bases, with 17 bases left between them. The CDR3 region is CASSPSYTGSDEKLFF. In DNA form, the CDR3 reads TGTGCCAGCTCACCCTCCTACACGGGGTCGGATGAAAAACTGTTTTTT. Using reference TRBV18 and TRBJ1-4 for the parts outside the CDR3, the full variable domain is NAGVMQNPRHLVRRRGQEARLRCSPMKGHSHVYWYRQLPEEGLKFMVYLQKENIIDESGMPKERFSAEFPKEGPSILRIQQVVRGDSAAYFCASSPSYTGSDEKLFFGSGTQLSVL.

This clonotype was seen a few times. The gene calls are TRBV27 and TRBJ1-5, with no clear D. The V end was cut by 5 bases, the J end by 5 bases, with 22 bases between. This CDR3 region has 17 residues. Germline CDR1 reads MNHEY; CDR2 reads SMNVEV (reference sequence). Written as DNA, the CDR3 is TGTGCCAGCAGTCCCTCGCGGATCCCGAATGGGGATCAGCCCCAGCATTTT. Encoded protein: CASSPSRIPNGDQPQHF.

The genes are TRBV6-1 and TRBJ1-5, with TRBD1 identical over 10 bases. The junction had 4 bases not matched to a gene; V was cut back by 2 bases and J by 3 bases. This CDR3 is built from 16 residues. The V gene's germline CDR1 is MNHNS and CDR2 SASEGT. The CDR3 DNA follows: TGTGCCAGCAGTGAACCGGGACAGGGGACCAATCAGCCCCAGCATTTT. This sequence encodes CASSEPGQGTNQPQHF.